Shown below are 32 T cell receptor beta chains from a single sample sequenced in a study of Ad26.COV2.S vaccination and SARS-CoV-2 variants. Clones were read by immunoSEQ multiplex PCR, and TCRdb kept only the in-frame ones, dropping some. Counted here are about 350,000 clones, about 88% occurring once; the ten biggest clones make up approximately 5.9%. Noted treatment: around 19 received Ad26.COV2.S at low or high dose, single or two shots; 5 received placebo; per-sample allocation not given. Sample collection was performed on day 63 after the first vaccine or placebo injection. This sample comprised peripheral blood, obtained in a trial of Ad26.COV2.S vaccine versus placebo. The receptors stem from a person between 18 and 65 years old who received the Ad26.COV2.S COVID-19 vaccine or a placebo.

This chain uses TRBV7-2 with TRBJ1-1, with unresolved D. The germline gives CDR1 SGHTA, CDR2 FQGNSA. CDR3 length: 14 residues. V lost 1 base, J lost 0 bases, and 6 bases lay in between. The CDR3 DNA reads as TGTGCCAGCAGCTTAGAGAGACTGAACACTGAAGCTTTCTTT. This codes for CASSLERLNTEAFF.

A single count supports this clone. This rearrangement joins TRBV10-3 to TRBJ2-7, with TRBD2 matching 7 bases. The CDR3 sequence is 13 residues long. Germline V gene lookup returns CDR1 ENHRY and CDR2 SYGVKD. V lost 8 bases, J lost 3 bases, and 7 bases stayed unmatched. The CDR3 DNA sequence: TGTGCCATCGGGAGGGGCTACGACTACGAGCAGTACTTC. Translated, it gives CAIGRGYDYEQYF.

This clone was found a few times. The chain combines TRBV6-4 with TRBJ2-2; D remains unclear. Per germline, CDR1 MRHNA and CDR2 SNTAGT. Trimming stripped 3 bases from V and 2 bases from J, with 7 bases between. The CDR3 extends over 14 amino acids. In nucleotides, the CDR3 is TGTGCCAGCAGTGAGGAATTCAACACCGGGGAGCTGTTTTTT. Encoded protein: CASSEEFNTGELFF.

The chain recombines TRBV30 with TRBJ2-4; D not certain. CDR1 GTSNPN and CDR2 SVGIG come from the germline V gene (reference sequence). Trimming stripped 1 base from V and 9 bases from J, with 10 bases between. The CDR3 contains 12 residues. The DNA for the CDR3 is TGTGCCTGGAGTGCGAGACTGACCATTCAGTACTTC. Amino acids: CAWSARLTIQYF.

The V and J genes are TRBV6-5 and TRBJ1-3, with 10 nucleotides matching TRBD1. The V gene end was trimmed by 8 bases and the J gene end by 3 bases; junction bases not matched to a gene: 7. CDR1 is MNHEY, CDR2 SVGAGI, per germline. The length of the CDR3 is 15 residues. The CDR3 coding sequence is TGTGCCAGCCGGGGACAGGGGATCTTTGGAAACACCATATATTTT. Protein: CASRGQGIFGNTIYF.

This chain links TRBV5-6 with TRBJ2-7; D remains unclear. The CDR3 runs to 14 residues. Germline V gene lookup returns CDR1 SGHDT and CDR2 YYEEEE. With 5 bases removed from V and 0 bases from J, the gap between germline ends came to 12 bases. CDR3 residues: CASSWKGYSYEQYF. The CDR3 bases are TGTGCCAGCAGTTGGAAAGGCTACTCCTACGAGCAGTACTTC.

The CDR3 reads CATSKWDGEQFF. CDR3 bases: TGTGCCACCAGCAAATGGGACGGAGAGCAGTTCTTC. This chain links TRBV15 with TRBJ2-1, with D tentatively TRBD1 or TRBD2 (5 bases each). The CDR3 loop spans 12 amino acids. Per the germline V gene, CDR1 is LNHNV and CDR2 is YYDKDF (reference sequence). Deletions cut 4 bases from V and 10 bases from J, with 11 bases between.

This clone has just one count. The chain carries TRBV10-1 and TRBJ2-3; 12 nucleotides align to TRBD2. With V trimmed by 1 base and J by 6 bases, 23 bases remained unmatched. From germline, CDR1 is WNHNN and CDR2 SYGVQD (reference sequence). The CDR3 is 22 amino acids. Here the CDR3 reads CASSEFSSGTSGRPGGCDTQYF. CDR3 DNA: TGCGCCAGCAGTGAGTTTTCCTCCGGGACTAGCGGGCGCCCTGGGGGGTGCGATACGCAGTATTTT.

This clone was observed a single time. This chain links TRBV15 with TRBJ2-7; the D call may be TRBD1 or TRBD2 (6 bases each). The CDR3 runs to 14 residues. The ends were cut back, 5 bases at V and 4 bases at J, with 15 bases in the middle. Germline assignment: CDR1 LNHNV and CDR2 YYDKDF (reference sequence). The CDR3 region has the DNA TGTGCCACCAGCCCGCGGGGCAGGGGATACGAGCAGTACTTC. It yields the protein CATSPRGRGYEQYF.

The chain carries TRBV11-1 and TRBJ2-1; the match to TRBD1 covers 10 bases. Unmatched junction bases numbered 12, after V lost 5 bases and J lost 8 bases. CDR1 and CDR2 (germline): SGHAT, FQDESV (reference sequence). The CDR3 has 16 amino acids. CDR3 nucleotides: TGTGCCAGCAGCCGAATCGCAGGGACAGGGGAACATGAGCAGTTCTTC. This gives the protein CASSRIAGTGEHEQFF.

The J gene is TRBJ1-2, the V gene TRBV29-1; possibly TRBD1 for D (6 bases). The germline V and J ends were trimmed by 0 bases and 8 bases, with 16 bases remaining between them. CDR3 length: 14 amino acids. Germline V gives CDR1 SQVTM, CDR2 ANQGSEA. This chain's CDR3 is CSVEDRKQGGGYTF. In DNA, the CDR3 is TGCAGCGTTGAAGATAGGAAACAGGGCGGGGGCTACACCTTC.

The gene calls are TRBV4-1 and TRBJ1-2, with D maybe TRBD1 (6 bases). The CDR3 contains 15 residues. Trimming removed 6 bases at V and 3 bases at J, with 17 bases between. Per germline, CDR1 MGHRA and CDR2 YSYEKL. For the CDR3, the DNA is TGCGCCAGCAGTAGGCTTTTTGCAGGGGACTATGGCTACACCTTC. This gives the protein CASSRLFAGDYGYTF.

V and J are TRBV19 and TRBJ1-2; TRBD1 matches 8 bases. The CDR3 length is 14 residues. V gave up 2 bases and J gave up 3 bases; unmatched junction bases: 2. Germline V lookup: CDR1 LNHDA, CDR2 SQIVND (reference sequence). Written as DNA, the CDR3 is TGTGCCAGTAGTATAATGGACAGGGACTATGGCTACACCTTC. Translation gives CASSIMDRDYGYTF.

V usage is TRBV7-2 and J usage is TRBJ2-2; unclear D gene. Germline CDR1 SGHTA, CDR2 FQGNSA. The V and J ends lost 2 bases and 1 base respectively, with 8 bases between them. The CDR3 loop spans 15 amino acids. This chain's CDR3 is CASSLLYKNTGELFF. The CDR3 DNA reads TGTGCCAGCAGCTTATTATACAAGAACACCGGGGAGCTGTTTTTT. Complete variable domain (other parts from reference TRBV7-2 and TRBJ2-2): GAGVSQSPSNKVTEKGKDVELRCDPISGHTALYWYRQSLGQGLEFLIYFQGNSAPDKSGLPSDRFSAERTGGSVSTLTIQRTQQEDSAVYLCASSLLYKNTGELFFGEGSRLTVL.

This clone was counted a single time. The chain has TRBV23-1 and TRBJ1-5, with a tentative D call TRBD1 (6 bases). TRBV23-1 is an ORF, and what it does is uncertain. V shed 4 bases and J shed 3 bases, with 10 bases lying between them. This CDR3 is 14 amino acids long. CDR3 bases: TGCGCCAGCAGTCGAGGGGGTCTCAATCAGCCCCAGCATTTT. Translated: CASSRGGLNQPQHF.

The chain uses TRBV5-4 and TRBJ2-1; D may be TRBD2 (5 bases). The CDR3 totals 13 residues. V was shortened by 4 bases and J by 5 bases, with 10 bases between the two germline ends. From germline, CDR1 is SGHNT and CDR2 YYREEE (reference sequence). CDR3 residues: CASSRGLDNEQFF. CDR3 nucleotides: TGTGCCAGCAGCCGAGGACTTGACAATGAGCAGTTCTTC. Together with reference TRBV5-4 and TRBJ2-1, the CDR3 gives the full variable domain: ETGVTQSPTHLIKTRGQQVTLRCSSQSGHNTVSWYQQALGQGPQFIFQYYREEENGRGNFPPRFSGLQFPNYSSELNVNALELDDSALYLCASSRGLDNEQFFGPGTRLTVL.

The count of this clone is one. The chain joins TRBV6-5 to TRBJ2-1; perhaps TRBD2 as D (5 bases). Germline assignment: CDR1 MNHEY and CDR2 SVGAGI. The CDR3 totals 13 residues. The ends were cut back, 4 bases at V and 3 bases at J, with 7 bases in the middle. CDR3 protein: CASSSGDYNEQFF. CDR3 nucleotides: TGTGCCAGCAGTTCCGGGGACTACAATGAGCAGTTCTTC.

This chain connects TRBV28 to TRBJ1-1, with TRBD1 matching over 9 bases. Germline-derived CDR1 and CDR2 are MDHEN and SYDVKM. The length of the CDR3 is 16 residues. With 6 bases clipped from V and 1 base from J, the junction kept 9 bases outside the gene matches. The CDR3 nucleotides read TGTGCCAGCAGCACAACAGGGGGCGGTAGGAACACTGAAGCTTTCTTT. Its protein product is CASSTTGGGRNTEAFF.

V usage is TRBV27 and J usage is TRBJ1-2, with D perhaps matching TRBD1 (6 bases). The germline V gene has CDR1 MNHEY and CDR2 SMNVEV (reference sequence). Trimming took 3 bases from V and 0 from J, leaving 8 bases between them. The CDR3 runs 14 residues. The CDR3 protein is CASSFRGANYGYTF. CDR3 nucleotide sequence: TGTGCCAGCAGTTTCAGGGGAGCTAACTATGGCTACACCTTC.

The rearrangement links TRBV19 to TRBJ2-3, with 14 bases lining up with TRBD2. This CDR3 is 17 amino acids long. V lost 5 bases, J lost 6 bases, and 10 bases stayed unmatched. CDR1 and CDR2 from the germline V gene are LNHDA and SQIVND (reference sequence). CDR3 coding DNA: TGTGCCAGTAGTTTCACCGGGACTAGCGGGGGTTTGGATACGCAGTATTTT. Its translation is CASSFTGTSGGLDTQYF.

This chain links TRBV15 with TRBJ1-1; D possibly corresponds to TRBD1 (5 bases). Germline V gives CDR1 LNHNV, CDR2 YYDKDF (reference sequence). The CDR3 extends over 11 amino acids. Trimming removed 8 bases at V and 5 bases at J, with 9 bases between. In DNA, the CDR3 is TGTGCCACCGTGAGGGGAACTGAAGCTTTCTTT. It encodes CATVRGTEAFF.

This chain links TRBV27 with TRBJ2-6; D not resolved. This CDR3 has 18 amino acids. Trimming pared 5 bases from V and 0 bases from J, leaving 17 bases between. Germline CDR1 is MNHEY and CDR2 is SMNVEV (reference sequence). Here the CDR3 reads CASSGVFAFYSGANVLTF. As DNA, the CDR3 is TGTGCCAGCAGTGGCGTTTTTGCTTTTTACTCTGGGGCCAACGTCCTGACTTTC.

A note on this clone: A far larger clone is one base from this, pointing to a likely read error. The chain joins TRBV3-1 (or the pseudogene TRBV3-2) to TRBJ1-4; D call uncertain. Germline values: CDR1 LGHDT, CDR2 YNNKEL (reference sequence). The CDR3 spans 11 residues. V lost 5 bases and J lost 4, with 2 bases in between. The CDR3 sequence: CASSNNEKLFF. CDR3 sequence (DNA): TGTGCCAGCAGCAATAATGAAAAACTGTTTTTT.

The chain employs TRBV10-3 and TRBJ2-3; 7 bases map to TRBD1. Per germline, CDR1 ENHRY and CDR2 SYGVKD. The CDR3 extends over 16 amino acids. V dropped 4 bases and J dropped 8; count of bases not matched to a gene: 15. The CDR3, as DNA: TGTGCCATCAGTGCGGCCGTTGACAGGGACAAGGGTACGCAGTATTTT. Translating it yields CAISAAVDRDKGTQYF.

The genes are TRBV7-9 and TRBJ1-6, with 8 positions matching TRBD1. Germline V gene lookup returns CDR1 SEHNR and CDR2 FQNEAQ (reference sequence). Trimming removed 8 bases from V and 5 bases from J; junction bases left unmatched: 14. CDR3 length equals 17 residues. CDR3 nucleotide sequence: TGTGCCAGCTTCTCCACCGACAGGGGACCGAATAATTCACCCCTCCACTTT. Encoded protein: CASFSTDRGPNNSPLHF.

The chain carries TRBV4-2 and TRBJ2-7, with 7 bases matching TRBD2. The junction had 5 bases not matched to a gene; V was cut back by 0 bases and J by 3 bases. The CDR3 is 15 residues long. Per germline, CDR1 LGHNA and CDR2 YNFKEQ. The CDR3 nucleotides read TGTGCCAGCAGCCAAGATCCGGGAGGCTACTACGAGCAGTACTTC. Translating gives CASSQDPGGYYEQYF.

The chain has TRBV6-2 or TRBV6-3 and TRBJ2-7; the match to TRBD1 covers 8 bases. The length of the CDR3 is 16 residues. J gave up 2 bases and V 6 bases, and 12 bases lay outside the gene matches. The V gene's germline CDR1 is MNHEY and CDR2 SVGEGT. The CDR3 loop is CASSPTPGTGTYEQYF. The CDR3 coding sequence is TGTGCCAGCAGCCCGACCCCCGGGACAGGAACCTACGAGCAGTACTTC.

This rearrangement joins TRBV11-2 to TRBJ2-7, with D uncertain. CDR1 SGHAT and CDR2 FQNNGV come from the germline V gene. The CDR3 runs 15 residues. Between the trimmed V and J ends, which lost 1 base and 3 bases, there was a span of 13 bases. Here the CDR3 reads CASSLGLIAVYEQYF. The CDR3 nucleotides are TGTGCCAGCAGCTTAGGACTCATTGCAGTCTACGAGCAGTACTTC.

V usage is TRBV30 and J usage is TRBJ2-1; 9 bases are a match to TRBD2. This CDR3 region has 15 residues. J lost 13 bases, V lost 0 bases, and 13 bases had no gene match. The germline V gene has CDR1 GTSNPN and CDR2 SVGIG (reference sequence). The CDR3: CAWSVVVAGAGRQFF. The CDR3 DNA reads as TGTGCCTGGAGTGTAGTGGTAGCGGGGGCCGGCCGACAGTTCTTC. The full variable domain, completed using reference TRBV30 and TRBJ2-1, is SQTIHQWPATLVQPVGSPLSLECTVEGTSNPNLYWYRQAAGRGLQLLFYSVGIGQISSEVPQNLSASRPQDRQFILSSKKLLLSDSGFYLCAWSVVVAGAGRQFFGPGTRLTVL.

The gene calls are TRBV15 and TRBJ2-5; D is ambiguous. Germline lookup yields CDR1 LNHNV and CDR2 YYDKDF (reference sequence). This CDR3 is built from 14 residues. Trimming took off 4 bases at V and 1 base at J, with 10 bases between the two ends. CDR3 sequence reads: CATSTTEVQETQYF. CDR3 nucleotides: TGTGCCACCAGCACCACGGAAGTCCAAGAGACCCAGTACTTC.

This chain links TRBV30 with TRBJ2-1; D possibly uses TRBD1 or TRBD2 (5 bases each). Trimming removed 5 bases at V and 8 bases at J, with 13 bases between. This CDR3 is 12 amino acids long. Germline assignment: CDR1 GTSNPN and CDR2 SVGIG (reference sequence). The CDR3 loop is CAWEGLVDEQFF. The CDR3 DNA reads as TGTGCCTGGGAGGGGCTAGTCGATGAGCAGTTCTTC.

The chain has TRBV5-4 and TRBJ2-7; tentatively, D is TRBD1 or TRBD2 (6 bases each). With 4 bases removed from V and 0 bases from J, the gap between germline ends came to 14 bases. The germline gives CDR1 SGHNT, CDR2 YYREEE (reference sequence). There are 15 residues in the CDR3. This chain's CDR3 is CASSLDGGGSYEQYF. For the CDR3, the DNA is TGTGCCAGCAGCCTGGACGGAGGGGGCTCCTACGAGCAGTACTTC.